This is a list of T cell receptor beta chains from one sample in a study of T cells and Merkel cell carcinoma outcomes. Method: immunoSEQ multiplex PCR; TCRdb's copy keeps in-frame clones and lacks some. The table includes about 19,000 clones, over 70% detected once. Material: tumor tissue from Merkel cell carcinoma. The receptor source for this set is a human donor with Merkel cell carcinoma. CDR3s include the opening cysteine and the closing phenylalanine or tryptophan. Fields, in order: CDR3 protein, CDR3 DNA, V gene, D gene, J gene, clone size. A D gene is named only where the DNA matches it firmly. A clone size is listed for some rows: how often the clone was seen (once, few, many), or a class if it is expanded.

CASSVTGIAPWNEQFF	TGTGCCAGCAGCGTTACAGGGATAGCCCCCTGGAATGAGCAGTTCTTC	TRBV9	NA	TRBJ2-1	NA
CASSDAYTYNEQFF	TGTGCCAGCAGTGACGCCTACACCTACAATGAGCAGTTCTTC	TRBV2	NA	TRBJ2-1	NA
CASSLVSGASGYNEQFF	TGCGCCAGCAGCTTGGTCTCTGGGGCTAGTGGCTACAATGAGCAGTTCTTC	TRBV5-1	NA	TRBJ2-1	NA
CASRRPTGTLENSPLHF	TGCGCCAGCAGGAGACCGACAGGGACACTGGAGAATTCACCCCTCCACTTT	TRBV4-1	TRBD1	TRBJ1-6	NA
CASSLGPGETQYF	TGCGCCAGCAGCTTGGGACCAGGGGAGACCCAGTACTTC	TRBV5-1	NA	TRBJ2-5	NA
CASSLWLALDTQYF	TGTGCCAGCAGCTTATGGCTAGCATTGGATACGCAGTATTTT	TRBV11-3	NA	TRBJ2-3	NA
CASSIGTGANEQFF	TGTGCCAGTAGTATTGGGACAGGGGCAAATGAGCAGTTCTTC	TRBV19	TRBD1	TRBJ2-1	NA
CASSGQGATGELFF	TGTGCCAGCAGCGGACAGGGGGCCACCGGGGAGCTGTTTTTT	TRBV7-3	TRBD1	TRBJ2-2	once
CASSEGAYNQPQHF	TGTGCCAGCAGTGAAGGGGCGTACAATCAGCCCCAGCATTTT	TRBV2	NA	TRBJ1-5	once
CASSLRTGGNQPQHF	TGTGCCAGCAGCTTAAGGACAGGGGGCAATCAGCCCCAGCATTTT	TRBV7-8	TRBD1	TRBJ1-5	NA
CASGTSGTIGGPNEQFF	TGCGCCAGCGGGACTAGCGGGACTATTGGGGGGCCCAATGAGCAGTTCTTC	TRBV5-1	TRBD2	TRBJ2-1	NA
CASSRRDRGYVNYTF	TGTGCCAGCAGCCGCCGGGACAGGGGGTATGTGAACTACACCTTC	TRBV5-8	TRBD1	TRBJ1-2	NA
CASSEGSFNQPQHF	TGCGCCAGCAGCGAAGGGTCGTTCAATCAGCCCCAGCATTTT	TRBV5-1	NA	TRBJ1-5	NA
CASSPRQRGSNEQFF	TGTGCCAGCAGCCCCAGACAGAGAGGGAGTAATGAGCAGTTCTTC	TRBV13	NA	TRBJ2-1	once
CASSFSGERVETQYF	TGCGCCAGCAGCTTCTCCGGGGAGAGGGTAGAGACCCAGTACTTC	TRBV5-1	NA	TRBJ2-5	NA
CASSFGLAAGVWETQYF	TGTGCCAGCAGCTTCGGACTGGCGGCAGGGGTCTGGGAGACCCAGTACTTC	TRBV7-2	NA	TRBJ2-5	NA
CATRGSKETQYF	TGCGCCACCCGGGGGAGCAAAGAGACCCAGTACTTC	TRBV23-1	NA	TRBJ2-5	NA
CASSFTYEQYF	TGTGCCAGCAGCTTTACCTACGAGCAGTACTTC	TRBV7-8	NA	TRBJ2-7	NA
CASIGTGGNSGNTIYF	TGTGCCAGCATTGGGACAGGGGGAAATTCTGGAAACACCATATATTTT	TRBV6-6	TRBD1	TRBJ1-3	NA
CASSLGGTAQETQYF	TGCGCCAGCAGCTTGGGAGGGACAGCCCAAGAGACCCAGTACTTC	TRBV5-1	TRBD1	TRBJ2-5	NA
CASSLDLASYNEQFF	TGCGCCAGCAGCTTGGATCTAGCGTCCTACAATGAGCAGTTCTTC	TRBV5-1	NA	TRBJ2-1	NA
CASSGRGRIWNTEAFF	TGTGCCAGCAGCGGAAGGGGACGGATTTGGAACACTGAAGCTTTCTTT	TRBV5-4	NA	TRBJ1-1	once
CASSASGTSYNEQFF	TGCGCCAGCAGCGCTAGCGGGACATCCTACAATGAGCAGTTCTTC	TRBV5-1	TRBD2	TRBJ2-1	NA
CASSQDGGPVPGYTF	TGTGCCAGCAGCCAAGACGGTGGGCCAGTCCCTGGCTACACCTTC	TRBV14	NA	TRBJ1-2	NA
CASSQAQKETQYF	TGTGCCAGCAGCCAAGCCCAAAAAGAGACCCAGTACTTC	TRBV4-2	NA	TRBJ2-5	NA
CASSVEEGGYTF	TGTGCCAGCAGCGTAGAAGAAGGAGGCTACACCTTC	TRBV9	NA	TRBJ1-2	few
CASRDRRYEQYF	TGCGCCAGCCGGGACAGGCGCTACGAGCAGTACTTC	TRBV5-1	TRBD1	TRBJ2-7	NA
CASSFFGGYEQYF	TGTGCCAGCAGTTTTTTCGGGGGCTACGAGCAGTACTTC	TRBV27	NA	TRBJ2-7	NA
CASSYSLTRPYEQYF	TGTGCCAGCAGTTACTCACTGACACGACCCTACGAGCAGTACTTC	TRBV6-5	NA	TRBJ2-7	NA
CASSLGDLSGSGNTIYF	TGCGCCAGCAGCTTGGGGGATCTATCCGGCTCTGGAAACACCATATATTTT	TRBV5-1	NA	TRBJ1-3	few
CASATVKGFNEQFF	TGTGCCAGCGCGACAGTAAAAGGGTTCAATGAGCAGTTCTTC	TRBV2	NA	TRBJ2-1	NA